The entry that follows covers one T cell receptor (beta chain) sequence. Its antigen is unknown. No much larger clone is present one base from it, and per-base qualities are unavailable. Enrolling through a virtual design, the prospective study's participants ranged in age from roughly 18 to 95 years and lived across about two dozen United States geographic areas. Cohort assignment in the prospective study relied on participant-reported clinical history from a screening survey and a study questionnaire. ImmuneRACE Cohort 3 recovered participants were defined by two consecutive negative NP/OP PCR tests, healthcare professional clearance, or symptom resolution. In the prospective study, whole blood, serum and a nasopharyngeal or oropharyngeal swab were collected from each participant by mobile phlebotomists. Participants in the prospective study had the option to provide additional blood draws and questionnaires over an approximately 2-month period. Before DNA extraction, prospective study blood samples were shipped either frozen or at room temperature.

The data originate from a study of blood T cell repertoires in COVID-19 (TCRdb year 2020). Regarding the study in general: Samples from collaborators originated in the United States, Italy and Spain and spanned both the acute and convalescent phases of COVID-19. Nearly every sample came with metadata listing a de-identified subject ID, COVID-19 status, age in years and sex. The material from the prospective study consisted of cDNA or gDNA derived from T cells, B-cell-depleted T cells, or PBMCs. The repertoires were made available in a free public database intended to serve as a resource for research on the immune response to SARS-CoV-2. Deeply sampled blood TCRbeta repertoires from subjects exposed to, actively infected with, or recovered from COVID-19 were included in the dataset. HLA class I and class II types, where available, came from metadata supplied by the sample provider rather than from assay-based typing. Samples came from the ongoing ImmuneRACE study (first 160 participants) plus 1,254 subjects from 6 global collaborators. The paper's findings and limits, for the study overall: Clinical and demographic metadata were provided uncurated, with the amount varying by source and participant.

Trimming takes 6 bases off V and 3 bases off J; junction bases not matched to a gene: 2. As encoded in the germline V gene (reference sequence), CDR1 is LNHDA while CDR2 is SQIVND. There are 15 amino acids in the CDR3, from cysteine to phenylalanine inclusive. Only CDR3 DNA remains: 45 bases, in frame from the first base. The immunoSEQ Assay, a bias-controlled multiplex PCR, was used to amplify TCRbeta CDR3 regions from genomic DNA. Regarding the original processing steps: Nucleated cell counts per sample were estimated from amplification of reference gene primers within the assay. Sequence reads were collapsed and filtered to measure the absolute abundance of every unique TCRbeta CDR3 rearrangement. For each sample, productive Simpson clonality was calculated as the square root of Simpson's diversity index over productive rearrangements. Drawn from immuneACCESS, this table holds only the in-frame rearrangements with V and J called that TCRdb kept. Clones are partly lost; checked studies trace under half to an unresolved V gene and leave the rest unexplained. The V and J calls and clone size come from that table; D and trimming were worked out from the DNA. The sample data list roughly 340,000 clones, and over 75% of these were observed just once. The ten largest clones capture approximately 1% of the sample.

The receptor's source is a man aged 18 to 29 who had recovered from COVID-19. The sequenced sample consisted of PBMCs or T cells enriched from blood (not recorded which). The V and J genes are TRBV19 and TRBJ2-3; 14 bases in the middle match TRBD2. The sequenced DNA: TGTGCCAGTAGGGGACTAGCGGGAGCAACAGATACGCAGTATTTT. The resulting protein is CASRGLAGATDTQYF.